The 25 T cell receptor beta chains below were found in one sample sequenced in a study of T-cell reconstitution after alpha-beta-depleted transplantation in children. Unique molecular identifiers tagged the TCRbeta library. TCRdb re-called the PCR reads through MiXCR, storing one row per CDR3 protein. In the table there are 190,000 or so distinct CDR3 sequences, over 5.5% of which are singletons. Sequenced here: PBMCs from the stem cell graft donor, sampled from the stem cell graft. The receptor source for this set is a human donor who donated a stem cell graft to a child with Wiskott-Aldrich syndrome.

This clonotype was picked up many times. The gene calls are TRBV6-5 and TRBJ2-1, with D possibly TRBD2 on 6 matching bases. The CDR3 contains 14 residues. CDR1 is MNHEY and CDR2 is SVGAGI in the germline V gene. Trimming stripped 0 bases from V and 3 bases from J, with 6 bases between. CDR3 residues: CASSYSRDYNEQFF. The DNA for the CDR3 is TGTGCCAGCAGTTACTCGCGGGACTACAATGAGCAGTTCTTC.

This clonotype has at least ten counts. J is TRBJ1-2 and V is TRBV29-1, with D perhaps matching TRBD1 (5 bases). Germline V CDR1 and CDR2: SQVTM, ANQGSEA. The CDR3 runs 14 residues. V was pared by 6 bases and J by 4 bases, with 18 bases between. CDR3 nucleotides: TGCAGCGTAGTTTCCGGGACTAAGGGCTATGGCTACACCTTC. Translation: CSVVSGTKGYGYTF.

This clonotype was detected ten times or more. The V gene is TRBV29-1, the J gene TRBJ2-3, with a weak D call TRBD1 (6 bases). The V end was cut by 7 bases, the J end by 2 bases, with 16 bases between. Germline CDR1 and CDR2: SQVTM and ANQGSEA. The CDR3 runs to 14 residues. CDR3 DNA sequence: TGCAGCGCTGACGGGACACTCAACACAGATACGCAGTATTTT. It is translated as CSADGTLNTDTQYF.

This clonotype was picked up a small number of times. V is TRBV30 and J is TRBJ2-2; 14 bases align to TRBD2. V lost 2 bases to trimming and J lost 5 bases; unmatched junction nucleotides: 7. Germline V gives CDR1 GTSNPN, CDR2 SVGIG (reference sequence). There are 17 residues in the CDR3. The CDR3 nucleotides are TGTGCCTGGAGTCCTGGGACTAGCGGGAGTCGGACCGGGGAGCTGTTTTTT. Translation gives CAWSPGTSGSRTGELFF. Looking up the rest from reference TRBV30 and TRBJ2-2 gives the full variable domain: SQTIHQWPATLVQPVGSPLSLECTVEGTSNPNLYWYRQAAGRGLQLLFYSVGIGQISSEVPQNLSASRPQDRQFILSSKKLLLSDSGFYLCAWSPGTSGSRTGELFFGEGSRLTVL.

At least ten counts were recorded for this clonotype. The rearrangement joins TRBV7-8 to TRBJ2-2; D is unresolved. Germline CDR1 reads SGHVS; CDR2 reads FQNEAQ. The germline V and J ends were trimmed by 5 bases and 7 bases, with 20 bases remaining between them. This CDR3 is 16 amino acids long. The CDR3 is CASSEVLVMWGGELFF. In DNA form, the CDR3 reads TGTGCCAGCAGCGAAGTGTTGGTGATGTGGGGCGGGGAGCTGTTTTTT.

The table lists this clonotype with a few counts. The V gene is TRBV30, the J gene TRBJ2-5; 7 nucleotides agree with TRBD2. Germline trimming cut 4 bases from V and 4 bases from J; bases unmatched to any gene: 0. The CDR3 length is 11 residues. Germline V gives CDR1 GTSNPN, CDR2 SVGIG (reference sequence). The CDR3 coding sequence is TGTGCCTGGACTAGCGGAGAGACCCAGTACTTC. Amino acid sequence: CAWTSGETQYF.

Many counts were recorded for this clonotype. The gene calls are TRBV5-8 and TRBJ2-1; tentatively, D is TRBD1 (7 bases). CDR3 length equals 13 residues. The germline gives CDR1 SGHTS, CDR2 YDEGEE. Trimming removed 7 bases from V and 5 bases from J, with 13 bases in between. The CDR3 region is CASRQGGNNEQFF. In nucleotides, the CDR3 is TGTGCCAGCCGACAGGGAGGTAACAATGAGCAGTTCTTC.

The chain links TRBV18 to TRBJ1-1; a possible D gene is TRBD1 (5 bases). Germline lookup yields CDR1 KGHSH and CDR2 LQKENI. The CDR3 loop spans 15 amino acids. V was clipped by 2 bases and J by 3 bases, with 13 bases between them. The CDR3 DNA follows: TGTGCCAGCTCACCAACCAACGGGGGGGACACTGAAGCTTTCTTT. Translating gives CASSPTNGGDTEAFF. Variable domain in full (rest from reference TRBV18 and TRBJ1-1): NAGVMQNPRHLVRRRGQEARLRCSPMKGHSHVYWYRQLPEEGLKFMVYLQKENIIDESGMPKERFSAEFPKEGPSILRIQQVVRGDSAAYFCASSPTNGGDTEAFFGQGTRLTVV.

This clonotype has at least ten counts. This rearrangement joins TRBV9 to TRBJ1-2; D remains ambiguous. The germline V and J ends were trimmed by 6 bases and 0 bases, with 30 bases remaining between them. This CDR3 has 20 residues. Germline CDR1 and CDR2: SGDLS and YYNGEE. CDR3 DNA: TGTGCCAGCACCCCAGGATTGTTCTACCCTAACAATCCCGCTAACTATGGCTACACCTTC. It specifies CASTPGLFYPNNPANYGYTF.

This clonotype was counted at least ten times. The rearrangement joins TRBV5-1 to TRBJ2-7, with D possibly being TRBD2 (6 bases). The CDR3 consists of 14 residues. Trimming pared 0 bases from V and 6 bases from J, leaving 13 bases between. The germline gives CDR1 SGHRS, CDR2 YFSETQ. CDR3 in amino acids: CASSLVDTGSEQYF. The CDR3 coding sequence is TGCGCCAGCAGCTTGGTGGACACCGGGAGCGAGCAGTACTTC. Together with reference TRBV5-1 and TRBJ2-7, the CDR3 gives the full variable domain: KAGVTQTPRYLIKTRGQQVTLSCSPISGHRSVSWYQQTPGQGLQFLFEYFSETQRNKGNFPGRFSGRQFSNSRSEMNVSTLELGDSALYLCASSLVDTGSEQYFGPGTRLTVT.

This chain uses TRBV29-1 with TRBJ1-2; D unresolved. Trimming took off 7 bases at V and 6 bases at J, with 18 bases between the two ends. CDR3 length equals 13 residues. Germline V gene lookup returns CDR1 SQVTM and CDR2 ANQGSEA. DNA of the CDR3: TGCAGCGGTGGCCCCGGTAGGGAAGATGGCTACACCTTC. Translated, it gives CSGGPGREDGYTF.

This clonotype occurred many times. The CDR3 bases are TGCAGTGCTCTAGGGGCGCAACGACTATGGACTAGCGGGAGGTTGGGGCAGTATTTT. This encodes CSALGAQRLWTSGRLGQYF. The chain carries TRBV20-1 and TRBJ2-3, with 14 bases matching TRBD2. The length of the CDR3 is 19 residues. The germline gives CDR1 DFQATT, CDR2 SNEGSKA (reference sequence). V gave up 5 bases and J gave up 11 bases; unmatched junction bases: 24.

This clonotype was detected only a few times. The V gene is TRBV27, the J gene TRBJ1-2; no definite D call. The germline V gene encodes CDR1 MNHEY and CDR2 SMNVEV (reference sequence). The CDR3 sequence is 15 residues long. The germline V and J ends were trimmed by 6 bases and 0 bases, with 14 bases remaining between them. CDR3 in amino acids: CASSLNIEANYGYTF. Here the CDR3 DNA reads TGTGCCAGCAGCCTAAACATCGAGGCTAACTATGGCTACACCTTC.

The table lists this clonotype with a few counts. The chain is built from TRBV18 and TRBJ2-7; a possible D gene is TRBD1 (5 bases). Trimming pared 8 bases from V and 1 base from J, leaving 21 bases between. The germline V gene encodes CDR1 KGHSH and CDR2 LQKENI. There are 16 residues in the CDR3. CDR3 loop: CASSENDRILSYEQYF. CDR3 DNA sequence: TGTGCCAGCAGCGAGAACGACAGAATTTTGTCCTACGAGCAGTACTTC. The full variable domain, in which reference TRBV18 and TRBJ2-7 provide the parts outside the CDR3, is NAGVMQNPRHLVRRRGQEARLRCSPMKGHSHVYWYRQLPEEGLKFMVYLQKENIIDESGMPKERFSAEFPKEGPSILRIQQVVRGDSAAYFCASSENDRILSYEQYFGPGTRLTVT.

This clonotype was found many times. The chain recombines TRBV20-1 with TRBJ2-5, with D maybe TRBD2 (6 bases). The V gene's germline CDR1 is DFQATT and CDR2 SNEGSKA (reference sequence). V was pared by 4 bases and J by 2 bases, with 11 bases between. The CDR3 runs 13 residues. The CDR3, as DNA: TGCAGTGCTATCCGGGACTGGCAAGAGACCCAGTACTTC. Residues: CSAIRDWQETQYF.

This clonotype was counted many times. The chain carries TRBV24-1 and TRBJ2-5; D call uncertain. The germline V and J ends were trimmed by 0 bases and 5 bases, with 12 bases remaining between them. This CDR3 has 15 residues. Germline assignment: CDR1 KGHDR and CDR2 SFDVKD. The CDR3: CATSDLGTSLETQYF. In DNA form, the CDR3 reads TGTGCCACCAGTGATTTGGGTACTTCTTTGGAGACCCAGTACTTC.

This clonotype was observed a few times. CDR3 sequence: CASSPPGQANEKLFF. As DNA, the CDR3 is TGTGCCAGCTCACCCCCGGGACAGGCGAATGAAAAACTGTTTTTT. This chain uses TRBV18 with TRBJ1-4; TRBD1 matches 8 bases. From germline, CDR1 is KGHSH and CDR2 LQKENI. There are 15 residues in the CDR3. The J segment lost 5 bases and the V segment lost 3 bases, leaving 5 bases of the junction unmatched.

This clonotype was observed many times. The DNA of the CDR3 is TGCGCCAGCAGCTTGGCGGCGACAGGGGACGAGCAGTACTTC. This sequence encodes CASSLAATGDEQYF. This chain connects TRBV5-1 to TRBJ2-7; 8 nucleotides match TRBD1. This CDR3 comprises 14 residues. Trimming removed 0 bases from V and 5 bases from J; junction bases left unmatched: 4. CDR1 and CDR2 (germline): SGHRS, YFSETQ.

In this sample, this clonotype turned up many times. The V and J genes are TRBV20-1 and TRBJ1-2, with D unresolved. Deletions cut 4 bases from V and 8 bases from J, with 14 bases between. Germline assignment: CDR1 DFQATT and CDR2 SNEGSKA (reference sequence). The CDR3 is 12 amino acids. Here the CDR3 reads CSAIGFQAGYTF. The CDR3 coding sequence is TGCAGTGCTATCGGCTTCCAGGCGGGCTACACCTTC.

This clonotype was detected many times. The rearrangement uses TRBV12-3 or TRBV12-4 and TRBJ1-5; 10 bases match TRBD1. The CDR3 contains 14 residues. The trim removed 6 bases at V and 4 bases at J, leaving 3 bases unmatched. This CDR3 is CASSRGQGNQPQHF. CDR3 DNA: TGTGCCAGCAGCAGGGGACAGGGGAATCAGCCCCAGCATTTT.

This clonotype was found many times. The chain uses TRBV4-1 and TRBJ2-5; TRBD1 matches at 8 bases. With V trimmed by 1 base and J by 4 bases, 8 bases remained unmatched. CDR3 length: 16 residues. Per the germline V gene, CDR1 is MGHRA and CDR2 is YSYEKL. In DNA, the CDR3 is TGCGCCAGCAGCCAAGGGACCGACAGGGGTAGAGAGACCCAGTACTTC. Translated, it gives CASSQGTDRGRETQYF.

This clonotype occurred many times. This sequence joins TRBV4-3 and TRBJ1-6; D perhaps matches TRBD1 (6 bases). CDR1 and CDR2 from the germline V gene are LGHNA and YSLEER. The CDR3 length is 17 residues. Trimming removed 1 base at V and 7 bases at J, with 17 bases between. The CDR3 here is CASSQGSGGAKNSPLHF. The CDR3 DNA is TGCGCCAGCAGCCAAGGGTCGGGGGGGGCAAAAAATTCACCCCTCCACTTT.

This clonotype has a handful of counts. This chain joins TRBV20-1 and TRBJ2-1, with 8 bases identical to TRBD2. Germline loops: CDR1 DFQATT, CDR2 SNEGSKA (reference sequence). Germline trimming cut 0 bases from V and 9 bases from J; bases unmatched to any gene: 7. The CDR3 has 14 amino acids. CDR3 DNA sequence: TGCAGTGCTAGAGATATAGCGGGGAAGAGTGAGCAGTTCTTC. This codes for CSARDIAGKSEQFF.

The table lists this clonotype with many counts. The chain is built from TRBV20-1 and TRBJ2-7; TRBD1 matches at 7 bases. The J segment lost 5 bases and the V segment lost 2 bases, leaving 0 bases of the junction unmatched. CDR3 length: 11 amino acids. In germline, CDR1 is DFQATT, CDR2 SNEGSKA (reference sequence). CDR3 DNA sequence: TGCAGTGCTAGACAGGGGGACGAGCAGTACTTC. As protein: CSARQGDEQYF.

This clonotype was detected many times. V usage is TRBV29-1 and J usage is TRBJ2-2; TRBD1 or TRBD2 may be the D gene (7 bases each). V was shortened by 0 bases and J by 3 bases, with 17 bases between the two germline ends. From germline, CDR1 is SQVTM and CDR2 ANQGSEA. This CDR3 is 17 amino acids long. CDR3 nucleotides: TGCAGCGTTGAAGATTTTCAGGGGGGGCTTGACACCGGGGAGCTGTTTTTT. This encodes CSVEDFQGGLDTGELFF.